The 28 T cell receptor beta chains below were found in one sample sequenced in a study of blood T cells in healthy people across ages. Next came a second PCR, run for about 6 to 12 cycles, which used a sample-barcoded 5' primer along with a J-beta primer mix. TCRdb recomputed calls from the 5' RACE reads with MiXCR, one row per CDR3 protein. The sample has approximately 770,000 distinct CDR3 sequences, about 62% seen once. Source material: blood. The receptor set was obtained from a man aged 25-45 years in good health.

J is TRBJ1-4 and V is TRBV3-1; D call uncertain. The germline V gene encodes CDR1 LGHDT and CDR2 YNNKEL (reference sequence). V lost 1 base and J lost 14, with 14 bases in between. The CDR3 is 13 amino acids. CDR3 amino acids: CASSQGSGSHLFF. The CDR3 DNA follows: TGTGCCAGCAGCCAAGGTTCGGGCAGCCACCTGTTTTTT.

The rearrangement links TRBV6-5 to TRBJ2-4; D gene ambiguous. CDR3 length: 16 residues. Germline loops: CDR1 MNHEY, CDR2 SVGAGI. With 0 bases removed from V and 0 bases from J, the gap between germline ends came to 9 bases. CDR3 DNA sequence: TGTGCCAGCAGTTACTCAGGACGGCTAGCCAAAAACATTCAGTACTTC. Translated, it gives CASSYSGRLAKNIQYF.

There are a few counts of this clonotype. The DNA of the CDR3 is TGTGCCGCTATTCCCGGGGGGGATGGCTACACCTTC. It is translated as CAAIPGGDGYTF. This sequence joins TRBV2 and TRBJ1-2; TRBD1 might be the D (5 bases). V was pared by 11 bases and J by 6 bases, with 16 bases between. Germline assignment: CDR1 SNHLY and CDR2 FYNNEI. The CDR3 extends over 12 amino acids.

V gene TRBV18 combines with J gene TRBJ1-1; weak D call: TRBD1 (5 bases). From germline, CDR1 is KGHSH and CDR2 LQKENI. V was clipped by 3 bases and J by 0 bases, with 11 bases between them. This CDR3 has 15 residues. The CDR3 spells CASSPGGIVNTEAFF. DNA for the CDR3: TGTGCCAGCTCACCGGGGGGGATCGTGAACACTGAAGCTTTCTTT.

The chain is built from TRBV2 and TRBJ2-5, with D maybe TRBD2 (5 bases). The DNA end favors TRBJ2-7, so the J call may be wrong. CDR1 and CDR2 from the germline V gene are SNHLY and FYNNEI. The CDR3 is 10 residues long. The CDR3 protein is CASRGAEQYF. Written as DNA, the CDR3 is TGTGCCAGCCGGGGTGCCGAGCAGTACTTC.

This clonotype was counted once. DNA of the CDR3: TGTGCCAGCAGGCAGGGACAGGTGTACACTGAAGCTTTCTTT. This sequence encodes CASRQGQVYTEAFF. This chain uses TRBV6-6 with TRBJ1-1, with 8 positions matching TRBD1. Germline lookup yields CDR1 MNHNY and CDR2 SVGAGI (reference sequence). J gave up 3 bases and V 6 bases, and 6 bases lay outside the gene matches. This CDR3 contains 14 residues.

The rearrangement uses TRBV6-2 or TRBV6-3 and TRBJ2-1; D is unclear. This CDR3 has 14 amino acids. With 5 bases removed from V and 0 bases from J, the gap between germline ends came to 8 bases. The germline CDR1 and CDR2 sequences are MNHEY and SVGEGT. The CDR3 DNA reads TGTGCCAGCAGTCCGCGCCACTCCTACAATGAGCAGTTCTTC. Encoded protein: CASSPRHSYNEQFF.

The V call is TRBV6-5, the J call TRBJ2-1; D is perhaps TRBD2 (7 bases). The germline CDR1 and CDR2 sequences are MNHEY and SVGAGI. V lost 6 bases and J lost 8, with 23 bases in between. This CDR3 comprises 16 residues. In DNA form, the CDR3 reads TGTGCCAGCAGAAATCCTCGGGGGGCCAACCGCGATGAGCAGTTCTTC. This encodes CASRNPRGANRDEQFF.

The chain recombines TRBV29-1 with TRBJ1-4; 8 nucleotides align to TRBD1. Germline CDR1 and CDR2: SQVTM and ANQGSEA. V lost 4 bases to trimming and J lost 3 bases; unmatched junction nucleotides: 10. The CDR3 contains 16 residues. The CDR3, as DNA: TGCAGCGTTGGAGGCTCTTCACAGGGGGCTAATGAAAAACTGTTTTTT. Protein: CSVGGSSQGANEKLFF.

In this sample, this clonotype turned up a few times. The chain couples TRBV7-2 to TRBJ2-3; D may be TRBD1 (7 bases). The germline V and J ends were trimmed by 6 bases and 5 bases, with 15 bases remaining between them. CDR1 and CDR2 from the germline V gene are SGHTA and FQGNSA. The CDR3 loop spans 14 amino acids. The CDR3 DNA is TGTGCCAGCAGAAGCTCAGGGGGGATAGATACGCAGTATTTT. Translation: CASRSSGGIDTQYF.

The V and J genes are TRBV7-9 and TRBJ2-1, with 9 nucleotides matching TRBD2. In germline, CDR1 is SEHNR, CDR2 FQNEAQ (reference sequence). CDR3 length: 15 amino acids. The trim removed 5 bases at V and 12 bases at J, leaving 14 bases unmatched. In DNA form, the CDR3 reads TGTGCCAGCAGCCGCCCGGAGGTTAGCGGGAGTGGGCAGTTCTTC. Translation: CASSRPEVSGSGQFF. Filled out from reference TRBV7-9 and TRBJ2-1, the complete variable domain reads DTGVSQNPRHKITKRGQNVTFRCDPISEHNRLYWYRQTLGQGPEFLTYFQNEAQLEKSRLLSDRFSAERPKGSFSTLEIQRTEQGDSAMYLCASSRPEVSGSGQFFGPGTRLTVL.

The chain joins TRBV30 to TRBJ2-5; 9 bases are a match to TRBD2. Germline values: CDR1 GTSNPN, CDR2 SVGIG (reference sequence). The CDR3 loop spans 13 amino acids. The V and J ends lost 2 bases and 5 bases, in that order; junction bases with no gene match: 3. CDR3 in DNA: TGTGCCTGGAGTCCTAGCGGGGCGGAGACCCAGTACTTC. Its translation: CAWSPSGAETQYF.

V and J are TRBV4-3 and TRBJ2-3; either TRBD1 or TRBD2 may fit D (5 bases each). The CDR3 length is 16 residues. Trimming removed 2 bases from V and 2 bases from J, with 14 bases in between. CDR1 and CDR2 from the germline V gene are LGHNA and YSLEER. The CDR3 DNA is TGCGCCAGCAGCCAAAACGGGGCTCCGAACACAGATACGCAGTATTTT. This encodes CASSQNGAPNTDTQYF.

V gene TRBV3-1 combines with J gene TRBJ2-7, with 7 bases matching TRBD2. CDR1 LGHDT and CDR2 YNNKEL come from the germline V gene (reference sequence). V was clipped by 1 base and J by 2 bases; unmatched bases: 8. CDR3 length: 16 amino acids. CDR3 nucleotide sequence: TGTGCCAGCAGCCAAGTGGCCGGGAGGATTACCTACGAGCAGTACTTC. Amino acid sequence: CASSQVAGRITYEQYF.

This clonotype has ten or more counts. The V gene is TRBV9, the J gene TRBJ2-2, with D unresolved. Germline V gene data show CDR1 as SGDLS and CDR2 as YYNGEE. CDR3 length: 11 residues. Trimming stripped 4 bases from V and 8 bases from J, with 6 bases between. CDR3 region: CASSINGELFF. DNA for the CDR3: TGTGCCAGCAGCATTAATGGGGAGCTGTTTTTT. Full variable domain (remainder filled in from reference TRBV9 and TRBJ2-2): DSGVTQTPKHLITATGQRVTLRCSPRSGDLSVYWYQQSLDQGLQFLIQYYNGEERAKGNILERFSAQQFPDLHSELNLSSLELGDSALYFCASSINGELFFGEGSRLTVL.

This chain connects TRBV12-3 or TRBV12-4 to TRBJ2-3, with TRBD2 identical over 7 bases. Trimming at V came to 7 bases and at J to 2 bases, leaving 6 bases not matched to a gene. This CDR3 contains 14 residues. CDR3 sequence (DNA): TGTGCCAGCACCTCGGGACTACCCACAGATACGCAGTATTTT. Protein product: CASTSGLPTDTQYF.

Of note for this clonotype: A junction boundary mismatches the germline segment, possibly from a read error. The chain links TRBV7-8 to TRBJ2-1, with TRBD2 matching over 7 bases. The CDR3 consists of 16 residues. CDR1 SGHVS and CDR2 FQNEAQ come from the germline V gene. The CDR3 DNA reads TGTGCCCGCAGCTTAGAAGGCGGGAGATATTACAATGAGCAGTTCTTC. Encoded protein: CARSLEGGRYYNEQFF.

This clonotype was seen only a few times. The chain links TRBV6-2 or TRBV6-3 to TRBJ2-5; maybe TRBD1 (6 bases). Germline assignment: CDR1 MNHEY and CDR2 SVGEGT. CDR3 length equals 13 residues. V lost 7 bases and J 2 bases, leaving 11 bases between the germline ends. The CDR3 sequence is CASKQGWQETQYF. The CDR3 DNA reads as TGTGCCAGCAAACAGGGATGGCAAGAGACCCAGTACTTC.

This clonotype was seen many times. The V call is TRBV29-1, the J call TRBJ2-7; D perhaps matches TRBD1 (6 bases). CDR1 and CDR2 (germline): SQVTM, ANQGSEA. The CDR3 loop spans 13 amino acids. Trimming stripped 7 bases from V and 0 bases from J, with 13 bases between. Here the CDR3 DNA reads TGCAGCGCGAACACGGACAGCTCCTACGAGCAGTACTTC. It specifies CSANTDSSYEQYF.

This clonotype has only a few counts. The V and J genes are TRBV7-6 and TRBJ2-7; a weak D match, TRBD1 (7 bases). The CDR3 is 15 amino acids. V gave up 1 base and J gave up 4 bases, with 14 bases separating them. Germline loops: CDR1 SGHVS, CDR2 FNYEAQ. For the CDR3, the DNA is TGTGCCAGCAGCTTAGGCGGGACAGCGATTTACGAGCAGTACTTC. It translates to CASSLGGTAIYEQYF.

In its sample, this clonotype was seen a few times. The chain uses TRBV29-1 and TRBJ1-2, with a weak D call TRBD1 (6 bases). This CDR3 comprises 14 residues. Germline V gene sequence: CDR1 SQVTM, CDR2 ANQGSEA. V shed 0 bases and J shed 3 bases, with 11 bases lying between them. The CDR3 coding sequence is TGCAGCGTTGAAGACGAGACAGGCTACTATGGCTACACCTTC. Translated, it gives CSVEDETGYYGYTF.

The genes are TRBV7-2 and TRBJ2-4; no clear D. V lost 2 bases and J 1 base, leaving 15 bases between the germline ends. The CDR3 consists of 17 residues. Germline lookup yields CDR1 SGHTA and CDR2 FQGNSA. The CDR3 sequence is CASSLWASPPAKNIQYF. The CDR3 DNA sequence: TGTGCCAGCAGCTTATGGGCCAGCCCGCCGGCCAAAAACATTCAGTACTTC.

CDR3 loop: CASSQETSDSYNEQFF. The CDR3 DNA reads TGTGCCAGCAGCCAAGAGACTAGCGACTCCTACAATGAGCAGTTCTTC. The genes are TRBV4-2 and TRBJ2-1, with 8 bases matching TRBD2. The germline CDR1 and CDR2 sequences are LGHNA and YNFKEQ. V lost 0 bases, J lost 0 bases, and 1 base stayed unmatched. CDR3 length: 16 residues.

This clonotype appeared a few times. J is TRBJ2-1 and V is TRBV29-1; the D gene is possibly TRBD2 (5 bases). The V end lost 5 bases, the J end lost 2 bases, and 10 bases lay between the germline ends. Germline CDR1 is SQVTM and CDR2 is ANQGSEA. The CDR3 totals 13 residues. CDR3 coding DNA: TGCAGCGTTTCCGAGGGTCCCTACAATGAGCAGTTCTTC. Amino acid sequence: CSVSEGPYNEQFF.

This clonotype was seen a handful of times. The chain recombines TRBV7-9 with TRBJ2-1; D may be TRBD2 (7 bases). With 5 bases removed from V and 5 bases from J, the gap between germline ends came to 16 bases. The germline V gene has CDR1 SEHNR and CDR2 FQNEAQ (reference sequence). The CDR3 loop spans 15 amino acids. The CDR3 loop reads CASSRRGAVNNEQFF. The CDR3 DNA sequence: TGTGCCAGCAGCCGTCGGGGGGCGGTAAACAATGAGCAGTTCTTC.

The rearrangement joins TRBV7-9 to TRBJ2-2; 10 bases map to TRBD2. With V trimmed by 5 bases and J by 4 bases, 4 bases remained unmatched. CDR1 and CDR2 (germline): SEHNR, FQNEAQ (reference sequence). This CDR3 region has 15 residues. The CDR3 region is CASSPSGRTTGELFF. The DNA for the CDR3 is TGTGCCAGCAGCCCTAGCGGGAGAACCACCGGGGAGCTGTTTTTT.

This clonotype was counted between two and nine times. The rearrangement uses TRBV28 and TRBJ2-7; unclear D gene. This CDR3 is built from 14 residues. The V gene lost 3 bases and the J gene lost 2 bases, with 11 bases spanning the gap. CDR1 and CDR2 (germline): MDHEN, SYDVKM. In nucleotides, the CDR3 is TGTGCCAGCAGTTTCCTCGGCCTCACCTACGAGCAGTACTTC. It codes for CASSFLGLTYEQYF.

This clonotype was recorded once. The chain is built from TRBV2 and TRBJ2-5; D is unclear. This CDR3 region has 16 residues. Germline V lookup: CDR1 SNHLY, CDR2 FYNNEI. Trimming removed 0 bases from V and 6 bases from J, with 17 bases in between. CDR3 sequence (DNA): TGTGCCAGCAGTGAAGCGCGTGCGAAGGATCTCAAGACCCAGTACTTC. This sequence encodes CASSEARAKDLKTQYF.